Included here is one T cell receptor (beta chain) sequence, with context. The antigen remains undetermined. Deletions cut 2 bases from V and 5 bases from J, with 13 bases between. The germline gives CDR1 KGHSH, CDR2 LQKENI. The CDR3 contains 14 residues. The data stem from a study of T cells in localized non-small cell lung cancer. Study-wide results and caveats: Uninvolved adjacent lung showed higher T cell clonality than tumor.

Clones were sequenced by immunoSEQ multiplex PCR, and TCRdb holds only the in-frame ones, with some missing. The sample holds some 66,000 clones, roughly 81% seen once. The V gene is TRBV18, the J gene TRBJ2-7; D possibly corresponds to TRBD1 (5 bases). The sample in question was peripheral blood, obtained before any cancer treatment. This TCR derives from a female donor over 55 with stage I lung adenocarcinoma. For the CDR3, the DNA is TGTGCCAGCTCACCATCAGGGAATTCCCACGAGCAGTACTTC. Its protein product is CASSPSGNSHEQYF.